This record concerns one T cell receptor (beta chain) sequence. This record comes from a study of blood T cell repertoires in COVID-19. About the research overall: Sites in the United States, Italy and Spain provided acute and convalescent COVID-19 samples.

The table came from immunoSEQ multiplex PCR; TCRdb's copy has only in-frame clones and leaves some out. The sample gives 40,000 to 50,000 clones, 89% of which show up once; more than 5% is in the top ten. The sample comprised peripheral blood. This receptor was obtained from a human donor in a cohort sampled during active COVID-19.

The CDR3 sequence: CASSSGTGQGYTF. CDR3 nucleotide sequence: TGTGCCAGCAGCTCCGGGACAGGGCAAGGCTACACCTTC. This chain connects TRBV5-6 to TRBJ1-2, with 9 bases fitting TRBD1. The germline CDR1 and CDR2 sequences are SGHDT and YYEEEE. This CDR3 is built from 13 residues. The ends lost 3 bases at V and 8 bases at J; junction bases unmatched: 5.